Sequencing of this T cell receptor (beta chain) was carried out in a study of shared clonotypes between healthy human individuals. Study-level background: CD4 naive and CD4 memory each took three plates per donor, while CD8 naive took two and CD8 memory one.

Study-level results: Across a few donors, naive CD4 shared approximately 4.5%, naive CD8 more than 3%, memory CD4 more than 2%, memory CD8 about 0.4%. Unshared clonotypes carried lower generation probabilities than those common to all four donors. Clonotype sharing levels among donors were expected to vary with sequencing depth.

Germline V gene sequence: CDR1 MRHNA, CDR2 SNTAGT. V lost 6 bases, J lost 0 bases, and 7 bases stayed unmatched. CDR3 length: 15 amino acids. Turning to this clone: Antigen: not known.

Produced via immunoSEQ multiplex PCR; TCRdb's table is partial and in-frame only. The sample includes 2 million to 2.5 million clones, around 92% seen only once; the top ten take 0.37%. The rearrangement joins TRBV6-4 to TRBJ1-1; 7 bases are a match to TRBD1. The TCR was taken from a man aged 18 to 29 in good health. Some clones in this sample may be carry-over from other donors' samples. Sequenced: naive CD4+ T cells from PBMCs. Subset here: CD45RA+ positively selected. CDR3 sequence: CASRPTGYMNTEAFF. As DNA, the CDR3 is TGTGCCAGCAGACCGACAGGGTATATGAACACTGAAGCTTTCTTT.